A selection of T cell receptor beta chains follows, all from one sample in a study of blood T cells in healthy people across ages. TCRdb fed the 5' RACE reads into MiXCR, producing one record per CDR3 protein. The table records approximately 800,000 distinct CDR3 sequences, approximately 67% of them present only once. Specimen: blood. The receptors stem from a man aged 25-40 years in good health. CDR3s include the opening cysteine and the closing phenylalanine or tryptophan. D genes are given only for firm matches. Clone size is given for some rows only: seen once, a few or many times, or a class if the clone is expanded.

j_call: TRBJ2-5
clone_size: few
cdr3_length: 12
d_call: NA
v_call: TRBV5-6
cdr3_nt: TGTGCCAGCAGCTCCTTCCCCGGGACCATGTACTTC
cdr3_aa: CASSSFPGTMYF

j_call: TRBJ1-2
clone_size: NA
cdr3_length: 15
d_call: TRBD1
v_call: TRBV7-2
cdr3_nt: TGTGCCAGCAGCTTAGGTTTGGGGACAGGATATGGCTACACCTTC
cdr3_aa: CASSLGLGTGYGYTF

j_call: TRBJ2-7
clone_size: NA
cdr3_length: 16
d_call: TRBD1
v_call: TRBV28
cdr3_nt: TGTGCCAGCAGTTTATCTCTTGGGACAGGGGTTAAGGGGCAGTACTTC
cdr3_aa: CASSLSLGTGVKGQYF

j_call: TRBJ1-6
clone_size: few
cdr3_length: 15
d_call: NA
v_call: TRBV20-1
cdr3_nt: TGCAGTGCTAGAGATCGGAGGTGGATGAATTCACCCCTCCACTTT
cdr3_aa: CSARDRRWMNSPLHF

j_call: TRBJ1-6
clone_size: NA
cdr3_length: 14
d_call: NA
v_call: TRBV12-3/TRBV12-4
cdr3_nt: TGTGCCAGCAGTCGAGGAGCGATGGATTCACCCCTCCACTTT
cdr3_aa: CASSRGAMDSPLHF

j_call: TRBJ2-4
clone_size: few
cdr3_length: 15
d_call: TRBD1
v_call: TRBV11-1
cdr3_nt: TGTGCCAGCAGCACTTTACCGGGACAGGGCCCCTGGCAGTACTTC
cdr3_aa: CASSTLPGQGPWQYF

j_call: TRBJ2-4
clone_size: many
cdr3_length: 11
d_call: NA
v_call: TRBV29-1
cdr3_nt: TGCAGCGTCGAGAAAAGGAACATTCAGTACTTC
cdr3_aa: CSVEKRNIQYF

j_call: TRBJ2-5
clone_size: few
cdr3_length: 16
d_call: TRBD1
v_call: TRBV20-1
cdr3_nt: TGCAGTGCTAGAGATCCAGGGGGCGCAGGCCAAGAGACCCAGTACTTC
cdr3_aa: CSARDPGGAGQETQYF

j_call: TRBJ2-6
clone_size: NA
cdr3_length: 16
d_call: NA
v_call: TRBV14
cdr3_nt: TGTGCCAGCAGCCAAGATTGGGGGTCTAGGGCCAACGTCCTGACTTTC
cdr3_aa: CASSQDWGSRANVLTF

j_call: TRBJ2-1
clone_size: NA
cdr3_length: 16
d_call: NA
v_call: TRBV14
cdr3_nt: TGTGCCAGCAGCCCCCAGGCAGGGGTATCCTACAATGAGCAGTTCTTC
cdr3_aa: CASSPQAGVSYNEQFF

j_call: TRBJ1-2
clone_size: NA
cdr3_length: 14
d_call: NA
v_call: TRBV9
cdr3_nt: TGTGCCAGCAGCGTAGCTTCAGGGTGGGATGGCTACACCTTC
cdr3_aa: CASSVASGWDGYTF

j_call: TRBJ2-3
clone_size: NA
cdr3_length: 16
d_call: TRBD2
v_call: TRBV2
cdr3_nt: TGTGCCAGCAGCTTCACTAGCGGGGGGGCAGCAGATACGCAGTATTTT
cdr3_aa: CASSFTSGGAADTQYF

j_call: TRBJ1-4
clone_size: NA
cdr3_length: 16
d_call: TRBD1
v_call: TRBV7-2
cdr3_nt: TGTGCCAGCAGCTTAAGTACAGGGGTTGGTGGTGAAAAACTGTTTTTT
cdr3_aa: CASSLSTGVGGEKLFF

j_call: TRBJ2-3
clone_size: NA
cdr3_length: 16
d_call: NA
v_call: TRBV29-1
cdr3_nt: TGCAGCGTTGATAGGAGGGGGCAGGGAGGCACAGATACGCAGTATTTT
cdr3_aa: CSVDRRGQGGTDTQYF

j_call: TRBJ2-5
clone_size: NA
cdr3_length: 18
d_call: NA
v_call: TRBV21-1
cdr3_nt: TGTGCCAGCAGCAAGTGGACGGGACTCCCCATACCTAAAGAGACCCAGTACTTC
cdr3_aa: CASSKWTGLPIPKETQYF

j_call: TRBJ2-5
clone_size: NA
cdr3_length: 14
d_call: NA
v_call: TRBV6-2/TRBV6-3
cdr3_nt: TGTGCCAGCAGGGCCTCTGGCCGGCAAGAGACCCAGTACTTC
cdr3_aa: CASRASGRQETQYF

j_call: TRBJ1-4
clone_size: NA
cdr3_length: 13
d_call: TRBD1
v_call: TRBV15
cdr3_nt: TGTGCCACCTCCGACAGGGTCGGTGAAAAACTGTTTTTT
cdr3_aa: CATSDRVGEKLFF

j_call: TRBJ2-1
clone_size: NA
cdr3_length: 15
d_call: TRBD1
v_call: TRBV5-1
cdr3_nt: TGCGCCAGCAGGGACACAGGGGAGTCCTACAATGAGCAGTTCTTC
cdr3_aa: CASRDTGESYNEQFF

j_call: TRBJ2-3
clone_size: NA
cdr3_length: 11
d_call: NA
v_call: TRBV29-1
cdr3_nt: TGCAACGTTGACCGGGCAGATACGCAGTATTTT
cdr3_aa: CNVDRADTQYF

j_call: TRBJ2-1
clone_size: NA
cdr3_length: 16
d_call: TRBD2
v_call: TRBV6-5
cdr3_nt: TGTGCCAGCAGTTCCTTTGCGGGGGGGACTGAGGATGAGCAGTTCTTC
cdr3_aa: CASSSFAGGTEDEQFF

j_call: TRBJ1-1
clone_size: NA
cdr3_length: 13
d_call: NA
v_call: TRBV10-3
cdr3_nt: TGTGCCATCAGTCCCGGGAAAAACACTGAAGCTTTCTTT
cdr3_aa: CAISPGKNTEAFF

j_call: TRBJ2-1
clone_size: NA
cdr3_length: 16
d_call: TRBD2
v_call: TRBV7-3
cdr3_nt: TGTGCCAGCAGCTTAGGAGTAGCGGGGGGGCTAAATGAGCAGTTCTTC
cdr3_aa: CASSLGVAGGLNEQFF

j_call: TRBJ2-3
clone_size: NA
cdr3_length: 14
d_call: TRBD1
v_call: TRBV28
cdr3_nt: TGTGCCAGCAGACAGACAGGGGCGGTAGATACGCAGTATTTT
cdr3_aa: CASRQTGAVDTQYF

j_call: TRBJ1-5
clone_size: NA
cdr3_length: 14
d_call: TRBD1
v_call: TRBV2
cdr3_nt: TGTGCCAGCAGCGGAGGGACAGGGGATCAGCCCCAGCATTTT
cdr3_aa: CASSGGTGDQPQHF

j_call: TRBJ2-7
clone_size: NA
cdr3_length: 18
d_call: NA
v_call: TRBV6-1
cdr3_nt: TGTGCCAGCAGTGAATTCGGGACCAGGGAAAGGGGAGGCTACGAGCAGTACTTC
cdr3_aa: CASSEFGTRERGGYEQYF

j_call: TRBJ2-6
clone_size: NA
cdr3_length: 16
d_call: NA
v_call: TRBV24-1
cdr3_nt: TGTGCCACCAGTGAGTCGGGGAACTCTGGGGCCAACGTCCTGACTTTC
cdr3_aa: CATSESGNSGANVLTF

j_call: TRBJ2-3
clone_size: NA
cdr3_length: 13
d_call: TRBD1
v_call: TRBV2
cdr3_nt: TGTGCCAGCAGGGACAGGGGGCGTGGTACGCAGTATTTT
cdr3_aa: CASRDRGRGTQYF